This is a list of T cell receptor beta chains from one sample in a study of shared T cell receptors in the human thymus. Clones were sequenced by immunoSEQ multiplex PCR, and TCRdb holds only the in-frame ones, with some missing. The sample has more than 550,000 clones, around 87% seen once; the top ten hold roughly 0.0087%. The same data also went into a second study, on human thymus T cells.

The sample consisted of thymocytes. Receptors originate from a boy in the first two years of life with a congenital heart defect. Both conserved end residues are part of each CDR3. Each record gives: D gene, J gene, clone size, CDR3 length, V gene, CDR3 DNA, CDR3 protein. D genes are given only for firm matches. For some rows the clone size is stated as once, few or many, or as a class when expanded; others skip it.

d_call: .
j_call: TRBJ2-3
clone_size: once
cdr3_length: 14
v_call: TRBV28
cdr3_nt: TGTGCCAGCAGTTCCGGGATTAGCACAGATACGCAGTATTTT
cdr3_aa: CASSSGISTDTQYF

d_call: .
j_call: TRBJ1-1
clone_size: .
cdr3_length: 15
v_call: TRBV28
cdr3_nt: TGTGCCAGCAGAAAGGTGGGGTTTGCGGGCACTGAAGCTTTCTTT
cdr3_aa: CASRKVGFAGTEAFF

d_call: .
j_call: TRBJ1-6
clone_size: once
cdr3_length: 9
v_call: TRBV20-1
cdr3_nt: TGCAGTGCCTCCGCACCCCTCCACTTT
cdr3_aa: CSASAPLHF

d_call: TRBD2
j_call: TRBJ2-7
clone_size: .
cdr3_length: 15
v_call: TRBV7-2
cdr3_nt: TGTGCCAGCAGCTTAACGAGCGGGGGGGAGTACGAGCAGTACTTC
cdr3_aa: CASSLTSGGEYEQYF

d_call: TRBD2
j_call: TRBJ2-7
clone_size: .
cdr3_length: 19
v_call: TRBV7-8
cdr3_nt: TGTGCCAGCAGCCCGACAAGATCCCTCACGAGCGGGAACTCCTACGAGCAGTACTTC
cdr3_aa: CASSPTRSLTSGNSYEQYF

d_call: .
j_call: TRBJ2-7
clone_size: .
cdr3_length: 15
v_call: TRBV14
cdr3_nt: TGTGCCAGCAGCCCCCAGGGCCCCAGCTCCTACGAGCAGTACTTC
cdr3_aa: CASSPQGPSSYEQYF

d_call: .
j_call: TRBJ1-2
clone_size: .
cdr3_length: 12
v_call: TRBV28
cdr3_nt: TGTGCCAGCAGACAGGGTGTCTATGGCTACACCTTC
cdr3_aa: CASRQGVYGYTF

d_call: .
j_call: TRBJ1-1
clone_size: .
cdr3_length: 13
v_call: TRBV12-5
cdr3_nt: TGTGCTAGTGGTCGACAGTTGAACACTGAAGCTTTCTTT
cdr3_aa: CASGRQLNTEAFF

d_call: .
j_call: TRBJ1-4
clone_size: .
cdr3_length: 17
v_call: TRBV10-3
cdr3_nt: TGTGCCATCAGTGAGTCGCAAGACAGTTGGACTAATGAAAAACTGTTTTTT
cdr3_aa: CAISESQDSWTNEKLFF

d_call: TRBD1
j_call: TRBJ2-6
clone_size: .
cdr3_length: 17
v_call: TRBV28
cdr3_nt: TGTGCCAGCAGTTCCCGACAGGGGAGGTTTGGGGCCAACGTCCTGACTTTC
cdr3_aa: CASSSRQGRFGANVLTF

d_call: TRBD1
j_call: TRBJ1-2
clone_size: .
cdr3_length: 17
v_call: TRBV27
cdr3_nt: TGTGCCAGCAGTTTATCTCGCGGGACAGGGGTTTACTATGGCTACACCTTC
cdr3_aa: CASSLSRGTGVYYGYTF

d_call: .
j_call: TRBJ1-1
clone_size: .
cdr3_length: 11
v_call: TRBV20-1
cdr3_nt: TGCAGTGCTTTGAGGAGCACTGAAGCTTTCTTT
cdr3_aa: CSALRSTEAFF

d_call: .
j_call: TRBJ2-1
clone_size: .
cdr3_length: 12
v_call: TRBV29-1
cdr3_nt: TGCAGCGCCACTCACCGCCGGAATGAGCAGTTCTTC
cdr3_aa: CSATHRRNEQFF

d_call: .
j_call: TRBJ2-5
clone_size: .
cdr3_length: 14
v_call: TRBV15
cdr3_nt: TGTGCCACCAGCACGGAGGGACAGCAAGAGACCCAGTACTTC
cdr3_aa: CATSTEGQQETQYF